This T cell receptor beta chain was sequenced during a study of T cell repertoires in cytomegalovirus infection. Across the study: It was the public TCR beta signatures that indicated both CMV infection and matching HLA type.

The length of the CDR3 is 14 residues. With V trimmed by 6 bases and J by 9 bases, 10 bases remained unmatched. CDR1 is SGHVS, CDR2 FNYEAQ, per germline. One entry per CDR3 protein results from TCRdb running MiXCR on the reads. The top ten clones hold 11% of a sample with 150,000 to 190,000 distinct CDR3 sequences, less than 25% of them seen once. This chain links TRBV7-6 with TRBJ2-1; 8 nucleotides align to TRBD2. The sequence was collected from a human donor in good health (CMV status not recorded). Some clones in this sample may be carry-over from other donors' samples. What was sequenced was PBMCs. CDR3 nucleotides: TGTGCCAGCAGTAAACAAGCGGGGGCAAGTGAGCAGTTCTTC. Translation: CASSKQAGASEQFF.